A single sample gave rise to the 30 T cell receptor beta chains below, sequenced in a study of blood T cell repertoires in COVID-19. Some clones are missing from TCRdb's copy, which holds only in-frame ones; the method was immunoSEQ multiplex PCR. The repertoire consists of some 190,000 clones, with 70% to 90% occurring once and the leading ten covering approximately 6.9%. The specimen was peripheral blood. These receptors were collected from a man older than 75 with COVID-19, enrolled during active disease.

The chain links TRBV5-1 to TRBJ1-1, with a possible D match to TRBD1 (6 bases). CDR1 and CDR2 (germline): SGHRS, YFSETQ. Deletions cut 4 bases from V and 0 bases from J, with 10 bases between. This CDR3 spans 14 amino acids. CDR3 sequence reads: CASSPGGLNTEAFF. As DNA, the CDR3 is TGCGCCAGCAGCCCGGGGGGGCTGAACACTGAAGCTTTCTTT.

This chain uses TRBV6-5 with TRBJ1-6; 9 bases line up with TRBD1. CDR3 length: 15 amino acids. V was pared by 5 bases and J by 8 bases, with 7 bases of the junction left unmatched. Germline CDR1 is MNHEY and CDR2 is SVGAGI. CDR3 amino acids: CASSINRGRDSPLHF. The CDR3 DNA is TGTGCCAGCAGTATTAACAGGGGGCGTGATTCACCCCTCCACTTT.

The rearrangement uses TRBV6-5 and TRBJ2-3, with 7 nucleotides matching TRBD1. This CDR3 contains 13 residues. The ends lost 5 bases at V and 6 bases at J; junction bases unmatched: 5. Germline V gene lookup returns CDR1 MNHEY and CDR2 SVGAGI. CDR3 protein: CASSLRQGDTQYF. CDR3 nucleotides: TGTGCCAGCAGTCTCCGACAGGGCGATACGCAGTATTTT.

The V and J genes are TRBV6-5 and TRBJ1-1; 7 bases line up with TRBD1. Germline-derived CDR1 and CDR2 are MNHEY and SVGAGI. Trimming removed 5 bases from V and 1 base from J; junction bases left unmatched: 4. This CDR3 spans 14 amino acids. CDR3 in amino acids: CASSRTGGNTEAFF. The DNA for the CDR3 is TGTGCCAGCAGTCGGACAGGAGGGAACACTGAAGCTTTCTTT.

The chain uses TRBV24-1 and TRBJ2-5; D possibly corresponds to TRBD2 (6 bases). The CDR3 spans 15 residues. The V end was cut by 5 bases, the J end by 3 bases, with 15 bases between. Germline CDR1 and CDR2: KGHDR and SFDVKD. The CDR3 loop is CATSVGGGPKETQYF. In DNA form, the CDR3 reads TGTGCCACCAGTGTGGGAGGAGGCCCTAAAGAGACCCAGTACTTC.

CDR3 region: CASSSVNRGIYGYTF. CDR3 DNA: TGTGCCAGCAGCTCCGTTAACAGGGGGATCTATGGCTACACCTTC. This chain joins TRBV11-1 and TRBJ1-2; 8 nucleotides match TRBD1. V was clipped by 4 bases and J by 4 bases; unmatched bases: 8. This CDR3 has 15 residues. The V gene's germline CDR1 is SGHAT and CDR2 FQDESV (reference sequence).

This rearrangement joins TRBV12-3 or TRBV12-4 to TRBJ1-2; maybe TRBD1 (6 bases). The V end lost 4 bases, the J end lost 3 bases, and 9 bases lay between the germline ends. The CDR3 is made up of 13 amino acids. The CDR3 nucleotides are TGTGCCAGCAGTTCCGGACAGTACTATGGCTACACCTTC. Its protein is CASSSGQYYGYTF.

The V and J genes are TRBV7-9 and TRBJ1-3; 8 bases map to TRBD1. Trimming at V came to 1 base and at J to 4 bases, leaving 0 bases not matched to a gene. The CDR3 has 14 amino acids. The germline gives CDR1 SEHNR, CDR2 FQNEAQ (reference sequence). CDR3 residues: CASSLGDRGNTIYF. The DNA for the CDR3 is TGTGCCAGCAGCTTAGGGGACAGGGGAAACACCATATATTTT.

V is TRBV28 and J is TRBJ1-2, with D hard to call. CDR1 is MDHEN and CDR2 is SYDVKM in the germline V gene. The ends were cut back, 6 bases at V and 8 bases at J, with 25 bases in the middle. The CDR3 spans 16 residues. The CDR3 reads CASSPTSGRPGWGYTF. The CDR3 DNA follows: TGTGCCAGCAGCCCAACCTCGGGGAGGCCCGGTTGGGGCTACACCTTC.

This chain connects TRBV11-3 to TRBJ2-2; D may be TRBD2 (5 bases). The CDR3 is 16 residues long. Germline V CDR1 and CDR2: SGHNT, YENEEA. Trimming pared 5 bases from V and 4 bases from J, leaving 17 bases between. The chain's CDR3 is CASSPGRGRGTGELFF. DNA for the CDR3: TGTGCCAGCAGCCCGGGTCGAGGGAGAGGCACCGGGGAGCTGTTTTTT. Complete variable domain (other parts from reference TRBV11-3 and TRBJ2-2): EAGVVQSPRYKIIEKKQPVAFWCNPISGHNTLYWYLQNLGQGPELLIRYENEEAVDDSQLPKDRFSAERLKGVDSTLKIQPAELGDSAVYLCASSPGRGRGTGELFFGEGSRLTVL.

This clone was detected once. The chain is built from TRBV18 and TRBJ1-2; D not certain. V was trimmed by 1 base and J by 7 bases, leaving 4 bases between them. CDR1 and CDR2 (germline): KGHSH, LQKENI. This CDR3 contains 11 residues. Here the CDR3 reads CASSPQRGYTF. Written as DNA, the CDR3 is TGTGCCAGCTCACCACAGCGTGGCTACACCTTC.

The rearrangement uses TRBV7-6 and TRBJ1-4; tentatively, D is TRBD1 (6 bases). Trimming took off 1 base at V and 3 bases at J, with 6 bases between the two ends. From germline, CDR1 is SGHVS and CDR2 FNYEAQ. The CDR3 covers 14 residues. CDR3 residues: CASSLGTANEKLFF. The CDR3 bases are TGTGCCAGCAGCTTAGGGACAGCTAATGAAAAACTGTTTTTT.

This chain connects TRBV7-7 to TRBJ2-5; a weak D match, TRBD2 (6 bases). The CDR3 length is 15 residues. V lost 1 base and J lost 5, with 14 bases in between. Germline assignment: CDR1 SSHAT and CDR2 FNYEAQ (reference sequence). In nucleotides, the CDR3 is TGTGCCAGCAGCTTAGAAGCTAGCGTGTGGGAGACCCAGTACTTC. It yields the protein CASSLEASVWETQYF.

V is TRBV5-8 and J is TRBJ1-1; 7 nucleotides agree with TRBD1. CDR3 length equals 18 residues. Trimming cost V 3 bases and J 1 base; bases outside gene matches: 15. The V gene's germline CDR1 is SGHTS and CDR2 YDEGEE. In DNA form, the CDR3 reads TGTGCCAGCAGCTCGCGCTGGACAGGCCGGTTAAGGAACACTGAAGCTTTCTTT. Translating gives CASSSRWTGRLRNTEAFF. Variable domain in full (rest from reference TRBV5-8 and TRBJ1-1): EAGVTQSPTHLIKTRGQQATLRCSPISGHTSVYWYQQALGLGLQFLLWYDEGEERNRGNFPPRFSGRQFPNYSSELNVNALELEDSALYLCASSSRWTGRLRNTEAFFGQGTRLTVV.

This rearrangement joins TRBV3-1 (or the pseudogene TRBV3-2) to TRBJ2-7; maybe TRBD1 (6 bases). Trimming removed 3 bases at V and 3 bases at J, with 9 bases between. The germline V gene has CDR1 LGHDT and CDR2 YNNKEL (reference sequence). The CDR3 covers 13 residues. The CDR3 here is CASSHGTNYEQYF. The CDR3 DNA follows: TGTGCCAGCAGCCACGGGACAAACTACGAGCAGTACTTC.

The rearrangement uses TRBV11-2 and TRBJ2-3; 8 nucleotides agree with TRBD2. The CDR3 spans 14 residues. Germline assignment: CDR1 SGHAT and CDR2 FQNNGV. V lost 4 bases to trimming and J lost 5 bases; unmatched junction nucleotides: 5. CDR3 bases: TGTGCCAGCAGCTACCGACTAGCGAGAGATACGCAGTATTTT. Protein product: CASSYRLARDTQYF.

V usage is TRBV24-1 and J usage is TRBJ2-1; 8 bases align to TRBD2. The J segment lost 6 bases and the V segment lost 3 bases, leaving 15 bases of the junction unmatched. Per the germline V gene, CDR1 is KGHDR and CDR2 is SFDVKD. The CDR3 consists of 18 residues. The DNA of the CDR3 is TGTGCCACCAGTGATGCTCCTCCCCGGGGGGGGGAGGTCAATGAGCAGTTCTTC. This codes for CATSDAPPRGGEVNEQFF.

V usage is TRBV28 and J usage is TRBJ1-1; 8 positions match TRBD1. Germline CDR1 reads MDHEN; CDR2 reads SYDVKM. The CDR3 length is 15 residues. V lost 6 bases and J lost 3; bases outside the gene matches: 9. CDR3 protein: CASRYQDRDHTEAFF. The CDR3 DNA reads TGTGCCAGCAGATACCAGGACAGGGACCACACTGAAGCTTTCTTT.

The rearrangement joins TRBV19 to TRBJ2-1; D remains ambiguous. The CDR3 length is 16 residues. Germline lookup yields CDR1 LNHDA and CDR2 SQIVND (reference sequence). The germline V and J ends were trimmed by 0 bases and 2 bases, with 11 bases remaining between them. The CDR3 protein is CASSIDPSIPYNEQFF. The CDR3 DNA reads TGTGCCAGTAGTATAGATCCTAGTATCCCCTACAATGAGCAGTTCTTC.

V and J are TRBV3-1 (or the pseudogene TRBV3-2) and TRBJ1-3; 7 nucleotides align to TRBD1. The J segment lost 11 bases and the V segment lost 2 bases, leaving 15 bases of the junction unmatched. The CDR3 is 16 amino acids. CDR1 and CDR2 (germline): LGHDT, YNNKEL (reference sequence). The CDR3 coding sequence is TGTGCCAGCAGCCAACGAGGGGGCGGTCTTTGGTCGGCCATATATTTT. Protein sequence: CASSQRGGGLWSAIYF.

The chain recombines TRBV2 with TRBJ2-5; 10 bases align to TRBD2. The CDR3 spans 17 residues. Germline-derived CDR1 and CDR2 are SNHLY and FYNNEI. V trimming: 6 bases; J trimming: 0 bases; junction bases outside the gene matches: 10. This chain's CDR3 is CASRGGGAGGYQETQYF. The CDR3 DNA follows: TGTGCCAGCAGGGGGGGTGGAGCGGGGGGGTACCAAGAGACCCAGTACTTC.

V gene TRBV27 combines with J gene TRBJ1-5; D remains ambiguous. The CDR3 is 15 residues long. Germline V gene sequence: CDR1 MNHEY, CDR2 SMNVEV (reference sequence). V was shortened by 7 bases and J by 2 bases, with 15 bases between the two germline ends. In DNA, the CDR3 is TGTGCCAGCACCAAACGATGGGGAGGCAATCAGCCCCAGCATTTT. Amino acid sequence: CASTKRWGGNQPQHF.

The chain employs TRBV18 and TRBJ2-3, with TRBD1 matching over 9 bases. Germline CDR1 reads KGHSH; CDR2 reads LQKENI. The V gene end was trimmed by 4 bases and the J gene end by 0 bases; junction bases not matched to a gene: 11. This CDR3 comprises 18 residues. This chain's CDR3 is CASSRTGQGSFSTDTQYF. CDR3 bases: TGTGCCAGCTCACGCACGGGACAGGGAAGCTTTAGCACAGATACGCAGTATTTT. Combining the CDR3 with reference TRBV18 and TRBJ2-3 gives the whole variable domain NAGVMQNPRHLVRRRGQEARLRCSPMKGHSHVYWYRQLPEEGLKFMVYLQKENIIDESGMPKERFSAEFPKEGPSILRIQQVVRGDSAAYFCASSRTGQGSFSTDTQYFGPGTRLTVL.

The chain links TRBV5-4 to TRBJ1-1; unclear D gene. Germline V gene sequence: CDR1 SGHNT, CDR2 YYREEE (reference sequence). CDR3 length: 13 amino acids. The V and J ends lost 3 bases and 6 bases respectively, with 12 bases between them. CDR3 protein: CASSSARTAEAFF. The CDR3 coding sequence is TGTGCCAGCAGCTCGGCTAGAACGGCTGAAGCTTTCTTT. Based on the CDR3 plus reference TRBV5-4 and TRBJ1-1, the full variable domain is ETGVTQSPTHLIKTRGQQVTLRCSSQSGHNTVSWYQQALGQGPQFIFQYYREEENGRGNFPPRFSGLQFPNYSSELNVNALELDDSALYLCASSSARTAEAFFGQGTRLTVV.

The chain has TRBV9 and TRBJ2-5; 9 bases fit TRBD2. Trimming cost V 0 bases and J 4 bases; bases outside gene matches: 1. Per the germline V gene, CDR1 is SGDLS and CDR2 is YYNGEE. CDR3 length: 14 residues. For the CDR3, the DNA is TGTGCCAGCAGCGTAGATAGCGGGGGAGAGACCCAGTACTTC. Encoded protein: CASSVDSGGETQYF.

This clone turned up a few times. The chain carries TRBV25-1 and TRBJ1-1, with TRBD1 as a possible D gene (6 bases). Germline assignment: CDR1 MGHDK and CDR2 SYGVNS. Between the trimmed V and J ends, which lost 5 bases and 5 bases, there was a span of 18 bases. The CDR3 has 15 residues. The CDR3 DNA follows: TGTGCCAGCAGTACCTCCCCAGGGGCCGGAACTGAAGCTTTCTTT. Residues: CASSTSPGAGTEAFF. Using reference TRBV25-1 and TRBJ1-1 for the parts outside the CDR3, the full variable domain is EADIYQTPRYLVIGTGKKITLECSQTMGHDKMYWYQQDPGMELHLIHYSYGVNSTEKGDLSSESTVSRIRTEHFPLTLESARPSHTSQYLCASSTSPGAGTEAFFGQGTRLTVV.

The rearrangement links TRBV24-1 to TRBJ2-3; 8 bases fit TRBD2. CDR3 length: 15 residues. In germline, CDR1 is KGHDR, CDR2 SFDVKD. V lost 7 bases, J lost 3 bases, and 8 bases stayed unmatched. This CDR3 is CATSPPGLGTDTQYF. DNA of the CDR3: TGTGCCACCAGCCCCCCGGGACTAGGAACAGATACGCAGTATTTT.

Only one count was recorded for this clone. The gene calls are TRBV7-2 and TRBJ1-5; perhaps TRBD1 as D (5 bases). Germline values: CDR1 SGHTA, CDR2 FQGNSA. This CDR3 comprises 12 residues. Trimming stripped 5 bases from V and 11 bases from J, with 13 bases between. The CDR3 here is CASSLSGGAQHF. The DNA for the CDR3 is TGTGCCAGCAGCCTGTCGGGAGGGGCCCAGCATTTT.

This chain uses TRBV10-2 with TRBJ2-3, with D unclear. This CDR3 has 14 amino acids. CDR1 WSHSY and CDR2 SAAADI come from the germline V gene. The V end lost 8 bases, the J end lost 2 bases, and 14 bases lay between the germline ends. CDR3 DNA sequence: TGCGCCAGCTTGATGAGGCACGACACAGATACGCAGTATTTT. This encodes CASLMRHDTDTQYF.

The V gene is TRBV2, the J gene TRBJ2-7, with D maybe TRBD1 (7 bases). With 6 bases removed from V and 6 bases from J, the gap between germline ends came to 15 bases. Per germline, CDR1 SNHLY and CDR2 FYNNEI. This CDR3 contains 13 residues. Written as DNA, the CDR3 is TGTGCCAGCAGCTTGGCAGGGGGAGGCGAGCAGTACTTC. It specifies CASSLAGGGEQYF.